The T cell receptor (beta chain) described here comes from a study of T cell responses to AZD1222 COVID-19 vaccine (dated by TCRdb to the early 2020s). About the full investigation: AZD1222 recipients given second doses at about 4 weeks or at about 12 weeks were pooled, since spike-specific TCR depth and breadth were not found to differ between the two schedules. Trial participants were enrolled by age into 18-55, 56-69 and 70-plus year subgroups, with roughly 160, 29 and 62 TCR-sequenced participants respectively. TCR sequencing covered some 240 trial participants: 200 to 210 given two doses of AZD1222 and 26 given two doses of MenACWY control vaccine. The research as a whole found: Only five or six AZD1222 recipients were SARS-CoV-2 seropositive at baseline, limiting conclusions about previously exposed vaccinees. Vaccine-associated CD4 TCRs spanned the whole spike protein, with dominant responses in regions 160-218 and 743-854. The 56-69-year group was small, and its depth increase did not reach significance, likely because of low power. Because no day 14 peak-response samples were available, repertoires were characterized only after the peak T cell response. Participants were mostly white British and included more females than males, and it was suggested by the authors that clonal diversity may have been underestimated. After two AZD1222 doses, both the breadth and the depth of spike-specific TCRs were significantly higher than at day 0 and than in MenACWY recipients. Nearly half of unique spike-specific TCRs reportedly recognized epitopes outside regions mutated in the B.1.351 and B.1.1.7 variants.

The CDR3 regions of human TCRbeta chains were analyzed by immunosequencing. The original pipeline was this. Repertoire TCRs were checked for matches against a reference library of SARS-CoV-2-specific TCRs that had been generated using the MIRA antigen-specificity platform. Breadth was defined as the fraction of unique TCRs that were SARS-CoV-2-associated. Depth was defined as the fraction of total T cells that were SARS-CoV-2-associated. Using the MIRA data, each spike-specific TCR was assigned both to the spike region to which the TCR was reactive and to a CD4 or CD8 class. Log10-transformed breadth and depth values were compared by one-way ANOVA with Sidak's multiple comparisons tests. TCRdb's version of the immuneACCESS table is confined to in-frame rearrangements and falls short of the full clone set. An unresolved V gene accounts for under half of the shortfall where checked; the remainder is of unknown origin. That table supplies the V and J calls and clone size; D and trimming were determined from the DNA. The sample profile shows approximately 150,000 clones; 85% to 95% of them were found once. The ten largest clonotypes hold about 4.4% of the sample.

Taken with the paper, the label for time point translates to: baseline before first vaccination. The vaccinee samples were drawn from two UK trials, COV001 and COV002, one of which was a single-blind randomized controlled phase 2/3 trial testing AZD1222 (ChAdOx1 nCoV-19) in healthy adults. For TCRbeta chain sequencing, PBMC samples were collected from trial participants at day 0 and at day 28 after the second dose. Notes on this clone: This receptor's antigen is unknown. No base quality values were provided; no much bigger clone lies one nucleotide off.

V lost 4 bases and J lost 0 bases, and the count of bases not matched to a germline gene is 4. In the germline V gene, CDR1 corresponds to MRHNA and CDR2 to SNTAGT. The CDR3 numbers 16 residues from cysteine through phenylalanine. Only the CDR3 DNA is retained, 48 bases long and in frame from the first base. This TCR was recovered from an adult in good health. Recombination joined TRBV6-4 with TRBJ2-1; TRBD2 aligns with 9 central bases. Material: peripheral blood, obtained on day 0 of AZD1222 vaccination. The CDR3 protein is CASSAIAGASYNEQFF. The DNA reads TGTGCCAGCAGTGCTATAGCGGGGGCCTCCTACAATGAGCAGTTCTTC.